This T cell receptor (beta chain) was captured in a study of blood T cell repertoires in COVID-19. Method: immunoSEQ multiplex PCR; TCRdb's copy keeps in-frame clones and lacks some. The table includes hundreds of thousands of clones, 80% to 90% detected once. CDR1 is LNHDA and CDR2 is SQIVND in the germline V gene (reference sequence). CDR3 length: 14 residues. The ends were cut back, 6 bases at V and 4 bases at J, with 15 bases in the middle. This TCR was sampled from a woman under 30 who had recovered from COVID-19. The sequenced sample consisted of PBMCs or T cells enriched from blood (not recorded which). The chain employs TRBV19 and TRBJ1-2, with D unresolved. CDR3 in amino acids: CASSEPGIAYGYTF. The CDR3 region has the DNA TGTGCCAGTAGCGAACCGGGAATCGCCTATGGCTACACCTTC.